A single sample gave rise to the 9 T cell receptor beta chains below, sequenced in a study of PD-1 blockade in classical Hodgkin lymphoma. Method: immunoSEQ multiplex PCR; TCRdb's copy keeps in-frame clones and lacks some. The sample has some 39,000 clones; around 80% are singletons. Indicated time point: cycle 4 day 1 (C4D1), after six to seven weeks of nivolumab. Every one of the patients relapsed after autologous stem cell transplantation (brentuximab vedotin exposure was variable). The material was peripheral blood mononuclear cells (PBMCs), obtained before the fourth cycle of nivolumab. The receptors originated from a human donor with classical Hodgkin lymphoma.

The J gene is TRBJ2-7, the V gene TRBV7-8; D is perhaps TRBD1 (5 bases). From germline, CDR1 is SGHVS and CDR2 FQNEAQ. The V end lost 0 bases, the J end lost 0 bases, and 12 bases lay between the germline ends. The CDR3 is 16 amino acids. The CDR3 DNA is TGTGCCAGCAGCTTAGCGCAGGGCCTAATCTCCTACGAGCAGTACTTC. It yields the protein CASSLAQGLISYEQYF.

This chain joins TRBV19 and TRBJ1-1; D is unclear. With 4 bases removed from V and 6 bases from J, the gap between germline ends came to 9 bases. The CDR3 loop spans 12 amino acids. Germline V gene sequence: CDR1 LNHDA, CDR2 SQIVND (reference sequence). The CDR3 reads CASSTWSSEAFF. The CDR3 nucleotides read TGTGCCAGTAGTACTTGGAGTTCTGAAGCTTTCTTT. Full variable domain (missing parts from reference TRBV19 and TRBJ1-1): DGGITQSPKYLFRKEGQNVTLSCEQNLNHDAMYWYRQDPGQGLRLIYYSQIVNDFQKGDIAEGYSVSREKKESFPLTVTSAQKNPTAFYLCASSTWSSEAFFGQGTRLTVV.

The J gene is TRBJ1-3, the V gene TRBV6-5; TRBD1 matches at 9 bases. Trimming at V came to 2 bases and at J to 2 bases, leaving 4 bases not matched to a gene. The CDR3 has 16 residues. CDR1 and CDR2 (germline): MNHEY, SVGAGI. CDR3 amino acids: CASSYTGQGTGNTIYF. The CDR3 coding sequence is TGTGCCAGCAGTTACACGGGACAGGGAACTGGAAACACCATATATTTT.

V and J are TRBV29-1 and TRBJ1-4; TRBD1 matches 9 bases. The CDR3 runs to 14 residues. Germline-derived CDR1 and CDR2 are SQVTM and ANQGSEA. The J segment lost 5 bases and the V segment lost 1 base, leaving 2 bases of the junction unmatched. Written as DNA, the CDR3 is TGCAGCGTTGAAGGGACAGGGGACAATGAAAAACTGTTTTTT. This codes for CSVEGTGDNEKLFF.

CDR3 DNA sequence: TGTGCCAGCAGCTTAGGGTGGGCTAGCGGTTACAATGAGCAGTTCTTC. Amino acid sequence: CASSLGWASGYNEQFF. V and J are TRBV7-8 and TRBJ2-1, with TRBD2 matching over 7 bases. Germline trimming cut 1 base from V and 4 bases from J; bases unmatched to any gene: 7. The CDR3 has 16 amino acids. CDR1 is SGHVS and CDR2 is FQNEAQ in the germline V gene.

CDR3 sequence (DNA): TGCGCCAGCAGCTCGTTCGGTGGGATGAACACTGAAGCTTTCTTT. Its protein product is CASSSFGGMNTEAFF. The chain employs TRBV5-1 and TRBJ1-1; D is unclear. The CDR3 is 15 residues long. Germline lookup yields CDR1 SGHRS and CDR2 YFSETQ. Trimming pared 3 bases from V and 0 bases from J, leaving 12 bases between.

V gene TRBV2 combines with J gene TRBJ1-1; tentatively, D is TRBD1 (6 bases). V was shortened by 6 bases and J by 6 bases, with 17 bases between the two germline ends. The length of the CDR3 is 14 residues. Germline V gene lookup returns CDR1 SNHLY and CDR2 FYNNEI. In DNA, the CDR3 is TGTGCCAGCAGCATGGAGGGGGTGGTCCCTGAAGCTTTCTTT. Translating gives CASSMEGVVPEAFF.

The chain uses TRBV5-5 and TRBJ1-2; unclear D gene. Germline CDR1 is SGHKS and CDR2 is YYEKEE (reference sequence). This CDR3 is 19 amino acids long. The V gene lost 3 bases and the J gene lost 1 base, with 25 bases spanning the gap. DNA for the CDR3: TGTGCCAGCAGCTCGGATATCGTTCCGACTCGCATCCTTAACTATGGCTACACCTTC. Translation gives CASSSDIVPTRILNYGYTF.

This rearrangement joins TRBV5-4 to TRBJ2-1; TRBD2 might be the D (6 bases). Germline V lookup: CDR1 SGHNT, CDR2 YYREEE (reference sequence). The ends were cut back, 5 bases at V and 5 bases at J, with 17 bases in the middle. CDR3 length: 15 amino acids. CDR3 DNA sequence: TGTGCCAGCAGGTTGCCGGGAGCGCTGGACAATGAGCAGTTCTTC. Its translation is CASRLPGALDNEQFF.